The 9 T cell receptor beta chains presented below share a single source sample, sequenced in a study of OX40 agonist ivuxolimab in advanced cancers. The table came from immunoSEQ multiplex PCR; TCRdb's copy has only in-frame clones and leaves some out. Of tens of thousands of clones in the sample, 90% to 95% were seen once. Sequenced here: CD4+ or CD8+ T cells sorted from blood, sampled in a trial of the OX40 agonist ivuxolimab. These receptors originate from an adult with an advanced solid tumor such as melanoma, head and neck, liver or kidney cancer.

The chain combines TRBV9 with TRBJ2-5; TRBD1 matches 7 bases. Germline-derived CDR1 and CDR2 are SGDLS and YYNGEE. V gave up 4 bases and J gave up 3 bases; unmatched junction bases: 6. The CDR3 runs to 14 residues. The CDR3 is CASSLRGMEETQYF. The CDR3 DNA is TGTGCCAGCAGCCTCAGGGGGATGGAAGAGACCCAGTACTTC.

The rearrangement joins TRBV11-3 to TRBJ1-4; D uncertain. Germline CDR1 and CDR2: SGHNT and YENEEA. The V and J ends lost 5 bases and 4 bases respectively, with 14 bases between them. This CDR3 has 15 residues. The CDR3 region is CASSLGSGFNEKLFF. Here the CDR3 DNA reads TGTGCCAGCAGCCTAGGGTCGGGCTTTAATGAAAAACTGTTTTTT.

This clone has a single count. The CDR3 DNA reads as TGTGCCAGCAGTTTATTTCTGGATGAGCAGTTCTTC. Its protein product is CASSLFLDEQFF. The chain employs TRBV28 and TRBJ2-1; D call uncertain. The V end lost 1 base, the J end lost 8 bases, and 6 bases lay between the germline ends. The CDR3 extends over 12 amino acids. CDR1 MDHEN and CDR2 SYDVKM come from the germline V gene.

The sample holds a few counts of this clone. As DNA, the CDR3 is TGTGCCTGGAATGTGGAAGTGCTGAACACTGAAGCTTTCTTT. Protein sequence: CAWNVEVLNTEAFF. The chain has TRBV30 and TRBJ1-1; D is uncertain. Per germline, CDR1 GTSNPN and CDR2 SVGIG (reference sequence). V was clipped by 4 bases and J by 0 bases, with 12 bases between them. The CDR3 has 14 amino acids.

The chain links TRBV6-1 to TRBJ2-7, with 16 bases that match TRBD2. This CDR3 contains 20 residues. Trimming at V came to 3 bases and at J to 2 bases, leaving 13 bases not matched to a gene. Germline CDR1 MNHNS, CDR2 SASEGT. The CDR3 region is CASSDFPGLAGGPVTYEQYF. CDR3 DNA: TGTGCCAGCAGTGATTTTCCGGGACTAGCGGGAGGGCCGGTGACCTACGAGCAGTACTTC.

This sequence joins TRBV6-5 and TRBJ2-7, with D perhaps matching TRBD1 or TRBD2 (5 bases each). The CDR3 is made up of 14 amino acids. V was shortened by 4 bases and J by 3 bases, with 13 bases between the two germline ends. Germline V lookup: CDR1 MNHEY, CDR2 SVGAGI. In nucleotides, the CDR3 is TGTGCCAGCAGTTCGGGACCGGCGAGCTACGAGCAGTACTTC. Translation: CASSSGPASYEQYF.

The chain joins TRBV7-9 to TRBJ2-1; the match to TRBD2 covers 9 bases. CDR1 and CDR2 from the germline V gene are SEHNR and FQNEAQ (reference sequence). The junction had 15 bases not matched to a gene; V was cut back by 5 bases and J by 16 bases. This CDR3 comprises 14 residues. As DNA, the CDR3 is TGTGCCAGCAGCCCCGGACTAGCGCGCCCTGCCCGATTCTTC. As protein: CASSPGLARPARFF. The full variable domain, with the rest looked up from reference TRBV7-9 and TRBJ2-1, is DTGVSQNPRHKITKRGQNVTFRCDPISEHNRLYWYRQTLGQGPEFLTYFQNEAQLEKSRLLSDRFSAERPKGSFSTLEIQRTEQGDSAMYLCASSPGLARPARFFGPGTRLTVL.

In nucleotides, the CDR3 is TGTGCCAGCAGCTTAGTACAGGGCCGCTCCTACGAGCAGTACTTC. It specifies CASSLVQGRSYEQYF. The chain combines TRBV7-9 with TRBJ2-7, with D possibly TRBD1 on 6 matching bases. V was pared by 1 base and J by 0 bases, with 10 bases between. CDR1 is SEHNR and CDR2 is FQNEAQ in the germline V gene (reference sequence). The CDR3 length is 15 residues.

This clone was seen a few times. The chain links TRBV5-6 to TRBJ2-1; tentatively, D is TRBD2 (6 bases). V lost 4 bases and J lost 7, with 12 bases in between. Germline V gene sequence: CDR1 SGHDT, CDR2 YYEEEE. The CDR3 totals 13 residues. The CDR3 nucleotides are TGTGCCAGCAGCGACCGGGACTTAAATGAGCAGTTCTTC. Amino acid sequence: CASSDRDLNEQFF.